One sample yielded the 8 T cell receptor beta chains listed below, sequenced in a study of blood T cell repertoires in COVID-19. Some clones are missing from TCRdb's copy, which holds only in-frame ones; the method was immunoSEQ multiplex PCR. The sample lists about 230,000 clones, roughly 83% occurring once. Sample: peripheral blood. The origin of the receptors is a woman aged 50 to 60 with acute or convalescent COVID-19.

J is TRBJ2-1 and V is TRBV14, with TRBD2 as a possible D gene (5 bases). V was shortened by 2 bases and J by 7 bases, with 15 bases between the two germline ends. CDR1 is SGHDN and CDR2 is FVKESK in the germline V gene. The CDR3 sequence is 15 residues long. CDR3 region: CASSQRAERVNEQFF. CDR3 sequence (DNA): TGTGCCAGCAGCCAAAGGGCTGAGAGGGTGAATGAGCAGTTCTTC.

In nucleotides, the CDR3 is TGTGCCAGCAGCCAAGGAGAGGGCTGGGGTTGGTATGGCTACACCTTC. Amino acids: CASSQGEGWGWYGYTF. The chain recombines TRBV3-1 (or the pseudogene TRBV3-2) with TRBJ1-2; D is undetermined. In germline, CDR1 is LGHDT, CDR2 YNNKEL (reference sequence). Trimming shortened V by 1 base and J by 5 bases, and 17 bases separated the two germline ends. The CDR3 is 16 residues long.

The rearrangement links TRBV18 to TRBJ2-7; 8 bases are shared with TRBD1. V lost 4 bases and J lost 3; bases outside the gene matches: 8. CDR3 length equals 15 residues. Looked up from germline, CDR1 is KGHSH and CDR2 is LQKENI. CDR3 in amino acids: CASSLIGRGLYEQYF. In DNA, the CDR3 is TGTGCCAGCTCACTAATCGGCAGGGGGCTCTACGAGCAGTACTTC.

The V and J genes are TRBV7-6 and TRBJ1-4, with TRBD1 identical over 9 bases. The V and J ends lost 5 bases and 9 bases, in that order; junction bases with no gene match: 7. This CDR3 is built from 14 residues. Germline values: CDR1 SGHVS, CDR2 FNYEAQ. CDR3 sequence: CASSKRDRVQKLFF. The CDR3 coding sequence is TGTGCCAGCAGCAAACGGGACAGGGTACAAAAACTGTTTTTT.

With regard to this clone: Different DNA sequences within this sample yield the same CDR3. This chain connects TRBV28 to TRBJ1-1, with 7 nucleotides matching TRBD1. CDR1 is MDHEN and CDR2 is SYDVKM in the germline V gene. V shed 5 bases and J 5 bases; nucleotides not matched to a gene: 11. This CDR3 comprises 15 residues. The CDR3 bases are TGTGCCAGCAGTAGTACAGGGGCGGGAGGTACTGAAGCTTTCTTT. Its protein is CASSSTGAGGTEAFF.

V usage is TRBV7-9 and J usage is TRBJ2-1, with 9 nucleotides matching TRBD1. Germline V gene sequence: CDR1 SEHNR, CDR2 FQNEAQ (reference sequence). The CDR3 is 14 residues long. J was trimmed by 4 bases and V by 7 bases; bases with no gene match: 5. Here the CDR3 DNA reads TGTGCCAGCAACGGACAGGGGAGATACAATGAGCAGTTCTTC. Protein sequence: CASNGQGRYNEQFF.

The chain employs TRBV30 and TRBJ1-4; D may be TRBD1 (5 bases). The CDR3 totals 14 residues. The germline V gene has CDR1 GTSNPN and CDR2 SVGIG (reference sequence). V gave up 3 bases and J gave up 6 bases, with 14 bases separating them. The CDR3 DNA reads as TGTGCCTGGAGCAGGGTAGGAGGGCATGAAAAACTGTTTTTT. Translated, it gives CAWSRVGGHEKLFF.

This clone showed up just a few times. This chain connects TRBV2 to TRBJ2-2, with 8 nucleotides matching TRBD1. J gave up 3 bases and V 6 bases, and 9 bases lay outside the gene matches. The CDR3 totals 16 residues. From germline, CDR1 is SNHLY and CDR2 FYNNEI. CDR3: CASSGDRGRDTGELFF. CDR3 in DNA: TGTGCCAGCAGCGGAGACAGGGGACGGGACACCGGGGAGCTGTTTTTT.